The rows below give T cell receptor beta chains drawn from one sample of a study of T cells in Graves' hyperthyroidism and ophthalmopathy. MiXCR, run by TCRdb on the multiplex PCR reads, gives a single entry per CDR3 protein. The sample includes under 350,000 distinct CDR3 sequences, around a quarter seen only once; the top ten take roughly a quarter. The specimen sequenced was blood. These receptors were obtained from a man in his forties or fifties with Graves' hyperthyroidism that later progressed to Graves' ophthalmopathy. The CDR3 runs from the conserved cysteine through the conserved F or W. The D gene is left open where the match is weak. For some rows the clone size is stated as once, few or many, or as a class when expanded; others skip it.

v_gene	abundance	j_gene	d_gene	CDR3nt	CDR3aa
TRBV12-3/TRBV12-4	few	TRBJ1-5	NA	TGTGCCAGCAGTTTTGGACTGGAAGGGAATCAGCCCCAGCATTTT	CASSFGLEGNQPQHF
TRBV3-1	many	TRBJ2-5	NA	TGTGCCAGCAGCCAAGAAGGTGGGGGATGGGAGACCCAGTACTTC	CASSQEGGGWETQYF
TRBV11-2	NA	TRBJ2-1	TRBD1	TGTGCCAGCAGCGCGGACAGGGGCGTGAATGACGCGGTCTTC	CASSADRGVNDAVF
TRBV2	few	TRBJ1-2	NA	TGTGCCAGCAGTGTAGACGTCTATGGCTACACCTTC	CASSVDVYGYTF
TRBV28	NA	TRBJ1-3	NA	TGTGCCAGCGACACAGGGTCTGGAAACACCATATATTTT	CASDTGSGNTIYF
TRBV4-2	many	TRBJ2-7	NA	TGTGCCAGCAGCCAAACCCAGCGGTCCTCATCCTACGAGCAGTACTTC	CASSQTQRSSSYEQYF
TRBV29-1	once	TRBJ2-7	TRBD2	TGCAGCGTTCTAGCGGGAGCCTACGAGCAGTACTTC	CSVLAGAYEQYF
TRBV20-1	NA	TRBJ2-5	TRBD1	TGCAGTGCTAGTGCCTGGACAGGACTAGAGACCCAGTACTTC	CSASAWTGLETQYF
TRBV13	few	TRBJ2-2	NA	TGTGCCAGCAGCTCGAGACCCGCTCCGAACACCGGGGAGCTGTTTTTT	CASSSRPAPNTGELFF
TRBV7-8	many	TRBJ1-5	NA	TGTGCCAGCAGCCCGGTCGGACAAAGCAATCAGCCCCAGCATTTT	CASSPVGQSNQPQHF
TRBV18	many	TRBJ1-1	NA	TGTGCCAGCTCAAACCTCGAGTGGGGGAGCACTGAAGCTTTCTTT	CASSNLEWGSTEAFF
TRBV20-1	many	TRBJ1-2	TRBD1	TGCAGTGCCTATAAGTCGGACAGGGATGGCTACACCTTC	CSAYKSDRDGYTF
TRBV29-1	many	TRBJ1-5	TRBD1	TGCAGCGTAATAACAGGGGGCAGGGATCAGCCCCAGCATTTT	CSVITGGRDQPQHF
TRBV4-1	many	TRBJ2-2	TRBD1	TGCGCCAGCAGCCAGAATTTTTTTGTCGACAGGGTTGGGACCGGGGAGCTGTTTTTT	CASSQNFFVDRVGTGELFF
TRBV6-1	NA	TRBJ2-7	TRBD1	TGTGCCAGCACCGCCCCCCTAGGACAGGGAACGACCTACGAGCAGTACTTC	CASTAPLGQGTTYEQYF
TRBV28	NA	TRBJ1-6	NA	TGTGCCAGCGTAAGGGCCTATAATTCACCCCTCCACTTT	CASVRAYNSPLHF
TRBV27	NA	TRBJ2-5	NA	TGTGCCAGCAGTTTCTACGAGGGAGGTGTGGAGACCCAGTACTTC	CASSFYEGGVETQYF